This T cell receptor beta chain originates from a study of cytomegalovirus exposure and HLA in healthy donors. On the study more broadly: Researchers found that about four fifths of 350 to 500 genotyped donors fell within the Caucasian-associated ancestry cluster. General observations from the study: As a later analysis showed, several of the most significant clusters appeared to be linked to common viral pathogens. Prediction of most subjects' HLA-A and HLA-B alleles by TCR beta sequences was reportedly accurate.

CDR1 SEHNR and CDR2 FQNEAQ come from the germline V gene (reference sequence). The ends lost 4 bases at V and 2 bases at J; junction bases unmatched: 6. This CDR3 contains 15 residues. These donors counted as nominally healthy when sampled, but unrecorded immune exposures were likely. With respect to this clone: Its cognate antigen is unknown.

The PCR contained 60 Vbeta and 13 Jbeta primers. Repertoires were generated with immunoSEQ multiplex PCR, while TCRdb's copy carries only in-frame clones and drops some. The sample includes 90,000 to 140,000 clones, 76% of them seen just once. The rearrangement joins TRBV7-9 to TRBJ2-3; TRBD2 agrees at 7 bases. The sequence was obtained from a man aged 35-49 years in good health and CMV-seropositive. The sample consisted of PBMCs. As DNA, the CDR3 is TGTGCCAGCAGCTCTCGGGGGGTTGACACAGATACGCAGTATTTT. Residues: CASSSRGVDTDTQYF.